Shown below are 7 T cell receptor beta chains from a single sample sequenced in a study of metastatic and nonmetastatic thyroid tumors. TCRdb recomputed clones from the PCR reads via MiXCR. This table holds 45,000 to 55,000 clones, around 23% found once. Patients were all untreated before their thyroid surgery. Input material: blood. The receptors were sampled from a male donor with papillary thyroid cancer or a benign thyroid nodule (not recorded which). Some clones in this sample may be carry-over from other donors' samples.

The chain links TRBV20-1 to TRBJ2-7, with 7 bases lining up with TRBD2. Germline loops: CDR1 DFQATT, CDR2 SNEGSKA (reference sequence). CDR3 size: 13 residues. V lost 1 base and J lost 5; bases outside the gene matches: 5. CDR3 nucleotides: TGCAGTGCTAGAGGGGAAGCGGGACACGAGCAGTACTTC. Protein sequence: CSARGEAGHEQYF.

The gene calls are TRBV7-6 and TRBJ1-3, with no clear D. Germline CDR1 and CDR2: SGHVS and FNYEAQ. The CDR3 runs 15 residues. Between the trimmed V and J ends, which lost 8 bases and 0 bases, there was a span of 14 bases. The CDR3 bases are TGTGCCAGCGGCCCTTTGACCGTCTCTGGAAACACCATATATTTT. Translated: CASGPLTVSGNTIYF. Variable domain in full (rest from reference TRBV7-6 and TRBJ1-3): GAGVSQSPRYKVTKRGQDVALRCDPISGHVSLYWYRQALGQGPEFLTYFNYEAQQDKSGLPNDRFSAERPEGSISTLTIQRTEQRDSAMYRCASGPLTVSGNTIYFGEGSWLTVV.

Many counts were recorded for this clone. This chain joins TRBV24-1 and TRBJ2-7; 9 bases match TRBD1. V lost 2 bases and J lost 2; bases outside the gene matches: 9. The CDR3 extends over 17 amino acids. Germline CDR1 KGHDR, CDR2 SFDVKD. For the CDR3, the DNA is TGTGCCACCAGTGATTCCGGGACAGGGAAGCGAGCCTACGAGCAGTACTTC. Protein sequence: CATSDSGTGKRAYEQYF.

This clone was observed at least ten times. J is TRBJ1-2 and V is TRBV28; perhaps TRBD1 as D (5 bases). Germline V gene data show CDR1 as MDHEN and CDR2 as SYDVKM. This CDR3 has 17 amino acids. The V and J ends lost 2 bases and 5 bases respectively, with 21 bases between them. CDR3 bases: TGTGCCAGCAGTTTAACACAGGAGGGGACCCGGAGTTATGGCTACACCTTC. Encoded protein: CASSLTQEGTRSYGYTF.

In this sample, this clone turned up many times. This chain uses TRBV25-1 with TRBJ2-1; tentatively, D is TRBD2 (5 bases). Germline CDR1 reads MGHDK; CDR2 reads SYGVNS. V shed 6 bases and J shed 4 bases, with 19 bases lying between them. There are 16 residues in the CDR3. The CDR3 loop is CASSELGRAPYNEQFF. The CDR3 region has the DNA TGTGCCAGCAGCGAACTCGGGCGGGCTCCTTACAATGAGCAGTTCTTC.

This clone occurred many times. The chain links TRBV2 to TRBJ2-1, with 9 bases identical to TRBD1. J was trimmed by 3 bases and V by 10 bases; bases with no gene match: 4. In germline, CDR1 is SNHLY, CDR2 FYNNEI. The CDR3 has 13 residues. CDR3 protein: CATGTGLYNEQFF. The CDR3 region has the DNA TGTGCCACCGGGACAGGGCTCTACAATGAGCAGTTCTTC.

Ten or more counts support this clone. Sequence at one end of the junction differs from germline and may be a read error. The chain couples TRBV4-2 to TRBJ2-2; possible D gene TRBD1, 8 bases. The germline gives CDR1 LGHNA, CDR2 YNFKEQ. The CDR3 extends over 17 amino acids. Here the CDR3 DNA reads TGTGCCAGCAGCGACCGTCGCACAGGGGGGGACACGGGGGAGCTGTTTTTT. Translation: CASSDRRTGGDTGELFF.